Presented here are 25 T cell receptor beta chains from one specimen sequenced in a study of tumor-infiltrating lymphocytes in primary liver carcinoma. Unsorted whole blood supplied the blood RNA, and germline DNA was isolated too. From approximately 450 ng total RNA, TCR beta cDNA was generated with a primer in the constant region. Slightly modified ARM-PCR with three nested multiplex PCR rounds yielded TCR beta libraries. The first two PCR rounds, nine to ten cycles each, used TRBV1-TRBV30 forward primers and a C-beta reverse primer. TCRdb re-derived calls from the multiplex PCR reads in MiXCR, one entry per CDR3 protein. The table has 300,000 to 350,000 distinct CDR3 sequences, 58% seen once; the top ten hold about 18%. The sequencing input was peripheral blood. All receptors derive from a young woman with primary liver carcinoma and hepatitis B virus infection.

This clonotype was detected ten times or more. The chain links TRBV12-3 or TRBV12-4 to TRBJ2-1; TRBD1 matches at 8 bases. The junction had 7 bases not matched to a gene; V was cut back by 6 bases and J by 9 bases. The CDR3 runs to 13 residues. CDR3 sequence (DNA): TGTGCCAGCAGGGGACAGGAGGGTTTTGAGCAGTTCTTC. Its translation: CASRGQEGFEQFF.

The chain uses TRBV11-2 and TRBJ2-1, with D perhaps given as TRBD1 or TRBD2 (7 bases each). Germline V CDR1 and CDR2: SGHAT, FQNNGV. Trimming took 8 bases from V and 8 from J, leaving 19 bases between them. CDR3 length: 14 residues. The CDR3 nucleotides read TGTGCCAGCGGCATATGGGACAGCGGGGATGAGCAGTTCTTC. It is translated as CASGIWDSGDEQFF.

As concerns this clonotype: A much larger clone is a single base away; this may be a read error. V is TRBV29-1 and J is TRBJ1-2, with TRBD1 as a possible D gene (5 bases). This CDR3 is 12 amino acids long. With 4 bases removed from V and 4 bases from J, the gap between germline ends came to 10 bases. The germline gives CDR1 SQVTM, CDR2 ANQGSEA. The chain's CDR3 is CSVADSSYGYTF. The CDR3, as DNA: TGCAGCGTTGCTGACAGTAGCTATGGCTACACCTTC.

With regard to this clonotype: At one end, the junction sequence differs from germline, possibly due to a read error. The chain employs TRBV12-5 and TRBJ2-1, with TRBD1 matching over 7 bases. The V gene's germline CDR1 is LGHNT and CDR2 FRNRAP. CDR3 size: 14 residues. CDR3 region: CVSGSGDSGNEQFF. CDR3 coding DNA: TGTGTTAGTGGCTCCGGGGACAGTGGCAATGAGCAGTTCTTC.

This clonotype was seen only a few times. The V gene is TRBV6-2 or TRBV6-3, the J gene TRBJ2-1; D is perhaps TRBD2 (5 bases). Germline assignment: CDR1 MNHEY and CDR2 SVGEGT. This CDR3 has 16 amino acids. V dropped 0 bases and J dropped 4 bases, with 13 bases sitting between them. For the CDR3, the DNA is TGTGCCAGCAGTTACTCGTTGGAACTAGGATACAATGAGCAGTTCTTC. Translation gives CASSYSLELGYNEQFF.

A word on this clonotype: A much larger clone differs by one base, so this may be a read error. J is TRBJ2-7 and V is TRBV29-1; perhaps TRBD2 as D (5 bases). Trimming pared 4 bases from V and 4 bases from J, leaving 11 bases between. The CDR3 has 12 amino acids. Germline V gene lookup returns CDR1 SQVTM and CDR2 ANQGSEA. The CDR3 sequence: CSVVLEFYEQYF. The CDR3 bases are TGCAGCGTTGTACTAGAGTTTTACGAGCAGTACTTC.

This clonotype has a single count. A single base separates this from a much larger clone, so it may be a read error. V usage is TRBV6-6 and J usage is TRBJ2-7, with 7 bases matching TRBD1. This CDR3 is 14 amino acids long. CDR1 and CDR2 (germline): MNHNY, SVGAGI (reference sequence). The V gene end was trimmed by 10 bases and the J gene end by 5 bases; junction bases not matched to a gene: 14. The CDR3 is CATVVRDSIHEQYF. CDR3 bases: TGTGCCACCGTCGTCCGGGACAGTATCCACGAGCAGTACTTC.

This rearrangement joins TRBV12-3 or TRBV12-4 to TRBJ1-1; D unresolved. The CDR3 spans 14 residues. V gave up 7 bases and J gave up 0 bases, with 12 bases separating them. The CDR3 loop is CASKSGRLNTEAFF. The CDR3 DNA sequence: TGTGCCAGCAAGTCCGGCCGGCTGAACACTGAAGCTTTCTTT.

The chain has TRBV4-1 and TRBJ2-7; no reliable D call. Trimming removed 1 base from V and 7 bases from J, with 14 bases in between. There are 14 residues in the CDR3. CDR1 is MGHRA and CDR2 is YSYEKL in the germline V gene. The CDR3 sequence: CASSQGRALREQYF. As DNA, the CDR3 is TGCGCCAGCAGCCAAGGCCGTGCCCTACGAGAGCAGTACTTC.

This rearrangement joins TRBV5-4 to TRBJ2-1; TRBD1 matches 10 bases. Germline loops: CDR1 SGHNT, CDR2 YYREEE (reference sequence). J gave up 8 bases and V 7 bases, and 9 bases lay outside the gene matches. The CDR3 runs 14 residues. CDR3 residues: CASRGDRGSYEQFF. In DNA form, the CDR3 reads TGTGCCAGCCGGGGGGACAGGGGATCGTATGAGCAGTTCTTC.

The chain links TRBV4-1 to TRBJ2-6; D not certain. The V gene's germline CDR1 is MGHRA and CDR2 YSYEKL. CDR3 length: 15 amino acids. Between the trimmed V and J ends, which lost 4 bases and 1 base, there was a span of 8 bases. The CDR3: CASSRAQSGANVLTF. The DNA for the CDR3 is TGCGCCAGCAGCCGGGCGCAATCTGGGGCCAACGTCCTGACTTTC.

The chain is built from TRBV6-7 and TRBJ2-7; D is unclear. TRBV6-7 is labeled an ORF, and its function is uncertain. The V end was cut by 5 bases, the J end by 7 bases, with 21 bases between. The CDR3 totals 15 residues. The CDR3 DNA reads as TGTGCCAGCAGTCCGTCAGTGACGCTGCTTAGGGAGCAGTACTTC. Amino acids: CASSPSVTLLREQYF.

With regard to this clonotype: At one end the junction does not follow the germline gene, possibly because of a read error. This rearrangement joins TRBV11-3 to TRBJ1-1; 7 bases match TRBD1. Per germline, CDR1 SGHNT and CDR2 YENEEA. There are 13 residues in the CDR3. The CDR3 region is CAGSAQGTGEAFF. CDR3 nucleotides: TGTGCCGGCAGCGCACAGGGGACTGGAGAAGCTTTCTTT. Full variable domain (remainder filled in from reference TRBV11-3 and TRBJ1-1): EAGVVQSPRYKIIEKKQPVAFWCNPISGHNTLYWYLQNLGQGPELLIRYENEEAVDDSQLPKDRFSAERLKGVDSTLKIQPAELGDSAVYLCAGSAQGTGEAFFGQGTRLTVV.

This clonotype was seen a few times. The chain couples TRBV12-3 or TRBV12-4 to TRBJ2-5, with D possibly being TRBD1 (6 bases). CDR3 size: 15 residues. V shed 6 bases and J shed 11 bases, with 25 bases lying between them. The CDR3 DNA reads as TGTGCCAGCAGCCGTTGGACAGTTCCCACGGCTTCTCAGTACTTC. It codes for CASSRWTVPTASQYF.

The chain has TRBV7-9 and TRBJ2-3; 9 bases map to TRBD1. The CDR3 is 16 amino acids. V shed 3 bases and J 4 bases; nucleotides not matched to a gene: 8. The germline CDR1 and CDR2 sequences are SEHNR and FQNEAQ (reference sequence). CDR3 DNA: TGTGCCAGCAGCTTCTTCGGGACAGGGTATGCAGATACGCAGTATTTT. It specifies CASSFFGTGYADTQYF.

This clonotype was detected once. The chain combines TRBV6-2 or TRBV6-3 with TRBJ2-1; the D gene is possibly TRBD2 (6 bases). V lost 6 bases and J lost 9, with 21 bases in between. Germline assignment: CDR1 MNHEY and CDR2 SVGEGT. This CDR3 spans 15 amino acids. The CDR3 loop reads CASRPEGGQGSEQFF. In DNA form, the CDR3 reads TGTGCCAGCAGACCTGAGGGAGGACAAGGGAGTGAGCAGTTCTTC.

This clonotype was seen more than once but under ten times. The V call is TRBV10-2, the J call TRBJ2-7; 10 bases line up with TRBD2. The CDR3 totals 16 residues. Germline CDR1 is WSHSY and CDR2 is SAAADI. Unmatched junction bases numbered 10, after V lost 2 bases and J lost 6 bases. The CDR3 DNA reads as TGCGCCAGCAGTGAGACTAGCGGGACTCTTTCGCGCGAGCAGTACTTC. It codes for CASSETSGTLSREQYF.

The J gene is TRBJ2-7, the V gene TRBV4-3, with 7 bases identical to TRBD1. The CDR3 loop spans 13 amino acids. V lost 4 bases and J lost 5; bases outside the gene matches: 5. Germline CDR1 LGHNA, CDR2 YSLEER. CDR3 in DNA: TGCGCCAGCAGCCCGAGACAGGGCCACGAGCAGTACTTC. This gives the protein CASSPRQGHEQYF.

The V and J genes are TRBV29-1 and TRBJ1-2; perhaps TRBD1 as D (6 bases). This CDR3 has 12 amino acids. CDR1 and CDR2 from the germline V gene are SQVTM and ANQGSEA. Trimming removed 4 bases from V and 7 bases from J, with 13 bases in between. Written as DNA, the CDR3 is TGCAGCGTTGTAGCGGGGGCGGGTGGCTACACCTTC. Its translation: CSVVAGAGGYTF. The whole variable domain, filled in from reference TRBV29-1 and TRBJ1-2, reads SAVISQKPSRDICQRGTSLTIQCQVDSQVTMMFWYRQQPGQSLTLIATANQGSEATYESGFVIDKFPISRPNLTFSTLTVSNMSPEDSSIYLCSVVAGAGGYTFGSGTRLTVV.

In the case of this clonotype: This may arise from a read error, as a much more abundant clone is one base away. Because the CDR3 is missing its conserved closing phenylalanine or tryptophan, this is likely a read error. The chain recombines TRBV11-1 with TRBJ1-1; TRBD1 is a possible D gene (5 bases). V lost 5 bases and J lost 6, with 10 bases in between. From germline, CDR1 is SGHAT and CDR2 FQDESV (reference sequence). This CDR3 contains 12 residues. This chain's CDR3 is CASSQQGPEAFS. CDR3 DNA: TGTGCCAGCAGCCAGCAGGGCCCTGAAGCTTTCTCT.

This rearrangement joins TRBV11-2 to TRBJ2-5; TRBD1 matches at 8 bases. CDR1 is SGHAT and CDR2 is FQNNGV in the germline V gene. There are 15 residues in the CDR3. Trimming took 4 bases from V and 5 from J; bases not matched to a gene: 9. As DNA, the CDR3 is TGTGCCAGCAGCTCAGGACAGGGAAGGTGGGAGACCCAGTACTTC. Amino acids: CASSSGQGRWETQYF.

This chain uses TRBV7-9 with TRBJ1-1; 7 bases match TRBD1. Germline lookup yields CDR1 SEHNR and CDR2 FQNEAQ (reference sequence). The CDR3 extends over 13 amino acids. V lost 6 bases and J lost 11; bases outside the gene matches: 12. As DNA, the CDR3 is TGTGCCAGCAGTCCGAGACAGGGATTGAGTGCTTTCTTT. Translated: CASSPRQGLSAFF.

The V gene is TRBV5-1, the J gene TRBJ2-1, with 10 bases matching TRBD2. The germline V gene encodes CDR1 SGHRS and CDR2 YFSETQ. The CDR3 sequence is 16 residues long. Germline trimming cut 0 bases from V and 7 bases from J; bases unmatched to any gene: 7. CDR3 coding DNA: TGCGCCAGCAGCTTGGTGTCTAGCGGGAGCGGGAATGAGCAGTTCTTC. The encoded protein is CASSLVSSGSGNEQFF.

On this clonotype itself: This is likely a read error, given that the CDR3 carries no conserved phenylalanine or tryptophan at its end. The chain links TRBV11-2 to TRBJ2-7; 10 bases agree with TRBD1. This CDR3 is built from 15 residues. Germline V gives CDR1 SGHAT, CDR2 FQNNGV. This CDR3 is CASSKGQGTSFEQYL. CDR3 in DNA: TGTGCCAGCAGCAAGGGACAGGGGACCTCCTTCGAGCAGTACCTC.

This chain connects TRBV7-8 to TRBJ2-5, with D unclear. Trimming removed 1 base at V and 10 bases at J, with 10 bases between. The germline gives CDR1 SGHVS, CDR2 FQNEAQ. The CDR3 length is 12 residues. CDR3 sequence reads: CASSLDFACQYF. The CDR3 nucleotides are TGTGCCAGCAGCTTAGATTTTGCTTGCCAGTACTTC.